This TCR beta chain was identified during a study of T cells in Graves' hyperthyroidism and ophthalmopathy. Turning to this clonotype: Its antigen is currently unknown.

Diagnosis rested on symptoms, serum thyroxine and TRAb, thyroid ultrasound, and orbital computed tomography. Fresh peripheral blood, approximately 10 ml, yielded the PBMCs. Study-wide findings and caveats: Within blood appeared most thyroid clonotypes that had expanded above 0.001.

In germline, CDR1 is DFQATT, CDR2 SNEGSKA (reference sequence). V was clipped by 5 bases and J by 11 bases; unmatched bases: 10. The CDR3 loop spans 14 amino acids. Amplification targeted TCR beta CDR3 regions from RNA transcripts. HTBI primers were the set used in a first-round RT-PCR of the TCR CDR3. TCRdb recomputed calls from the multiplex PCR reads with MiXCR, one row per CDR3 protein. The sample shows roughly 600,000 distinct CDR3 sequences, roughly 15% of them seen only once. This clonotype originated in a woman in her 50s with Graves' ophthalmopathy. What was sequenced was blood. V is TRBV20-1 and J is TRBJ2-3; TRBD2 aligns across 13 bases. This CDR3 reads CSAPTSGRAYLQYF. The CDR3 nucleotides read TGCAGTGCTCCAACTAGCGGGAGGGCCTATTTGCAGTATTTT.